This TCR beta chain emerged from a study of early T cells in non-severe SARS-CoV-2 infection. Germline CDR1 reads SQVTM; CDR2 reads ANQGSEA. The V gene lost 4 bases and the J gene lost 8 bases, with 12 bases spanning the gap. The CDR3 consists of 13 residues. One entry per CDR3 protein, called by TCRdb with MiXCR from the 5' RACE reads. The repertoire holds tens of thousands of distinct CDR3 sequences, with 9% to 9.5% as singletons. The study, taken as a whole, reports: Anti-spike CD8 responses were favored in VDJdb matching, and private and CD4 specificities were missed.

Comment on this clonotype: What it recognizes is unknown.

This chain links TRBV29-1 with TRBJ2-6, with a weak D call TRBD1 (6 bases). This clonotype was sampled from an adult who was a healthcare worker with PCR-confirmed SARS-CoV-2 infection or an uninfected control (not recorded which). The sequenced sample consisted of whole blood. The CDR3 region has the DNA TGCAGCGTTGTAGGGGGACAACCCAACGTCCTGACTTTC. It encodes CSVVGGQPNVLTF.